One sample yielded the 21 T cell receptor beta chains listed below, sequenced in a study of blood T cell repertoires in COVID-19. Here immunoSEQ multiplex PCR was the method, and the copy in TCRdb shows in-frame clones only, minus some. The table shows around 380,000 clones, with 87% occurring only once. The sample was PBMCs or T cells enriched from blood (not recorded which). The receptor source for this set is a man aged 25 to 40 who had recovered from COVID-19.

The CDR3 protein is CASSPPGQIFYGYTF. The CDR3 bases are TGTGCCAGCAGCCCTCCGGGACAGATCTTTTATGGCTACACCTTC. This chain uses TRBV5-4 with TRBJ1-2; 7 bases fit TRBD1. Germline V gene lookup returns CDR1 SGHNT and CDR2 YYREEE (reference sequence). Unmatched junction bases numbered 11, after V lost 4 bases and J lost 5 bases. The CDR3 has 15 amino acids.

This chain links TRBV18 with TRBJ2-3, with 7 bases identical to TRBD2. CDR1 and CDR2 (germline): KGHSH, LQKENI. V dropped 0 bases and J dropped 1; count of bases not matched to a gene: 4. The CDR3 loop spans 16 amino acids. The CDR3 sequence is CASSPPNGGGTDTQYF. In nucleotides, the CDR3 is TGTGCCAGCTCACCACCGAATGGGGGGGGCACAGATACGCAGTATTTT.

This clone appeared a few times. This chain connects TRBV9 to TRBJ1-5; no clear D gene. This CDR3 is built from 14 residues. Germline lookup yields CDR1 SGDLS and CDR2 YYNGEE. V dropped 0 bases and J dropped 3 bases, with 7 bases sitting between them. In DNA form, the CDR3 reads TGTGCCAGCAGCGTAGCTCCAGACAATCAGCCCCAGCATTTT. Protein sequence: CASSVAPDNQPQHF.

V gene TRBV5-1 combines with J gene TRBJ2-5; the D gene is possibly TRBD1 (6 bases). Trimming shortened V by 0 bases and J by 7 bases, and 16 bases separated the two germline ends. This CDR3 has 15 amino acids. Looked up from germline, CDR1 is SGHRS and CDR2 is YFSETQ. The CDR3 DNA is TGCGCCAGCAGCTTGGTACAGGGCCTGGCAGGGACCCAGTACTTC. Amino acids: CASSLVQGLAGTQYF.

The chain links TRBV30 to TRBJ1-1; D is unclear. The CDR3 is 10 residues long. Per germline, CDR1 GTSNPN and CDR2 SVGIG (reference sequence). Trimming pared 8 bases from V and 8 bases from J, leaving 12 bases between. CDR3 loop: CAADAREAFF. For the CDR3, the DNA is TGTGCCGCCGACGCCAGGGAAGCTTTCTTT.

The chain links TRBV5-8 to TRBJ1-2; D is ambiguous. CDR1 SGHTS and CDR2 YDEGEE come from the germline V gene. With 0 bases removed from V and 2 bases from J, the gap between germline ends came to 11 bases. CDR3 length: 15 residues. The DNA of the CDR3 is TGTGCCAGCAGCTTGGAGGTGACATACAACTATGGCTACACCTTC. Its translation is CASSLEVTYNYGYTF.

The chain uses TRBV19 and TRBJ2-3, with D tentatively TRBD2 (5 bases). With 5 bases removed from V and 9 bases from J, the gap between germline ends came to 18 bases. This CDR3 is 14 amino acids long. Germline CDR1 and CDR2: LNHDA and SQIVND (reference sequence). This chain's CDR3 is CASSGFPKRGTQYF. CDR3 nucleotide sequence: TGTGCCAGTAGTGGTTTTCCGAAAAGAGGGACGCAGTATTTT.

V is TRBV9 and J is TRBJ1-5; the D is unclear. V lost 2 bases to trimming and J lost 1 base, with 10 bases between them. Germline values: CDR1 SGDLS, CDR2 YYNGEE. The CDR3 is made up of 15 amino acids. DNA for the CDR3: TGTGCCAGCAGCGTCGGAGGGAGCAGCAATCAGCCCCAGCATTTT. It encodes CASSVGGSSNQPQHF. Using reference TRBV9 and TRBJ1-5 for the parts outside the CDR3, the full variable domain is DSGVTQTPKHLITATGQRVTLRCSPRSGDLSVYWYQQSLDQGLQFLIQYYNGEERAKGNILERFSAQQFPDLHSELNLSSLELGDSALYFCASSVGGSSNQPQHFGDGTRLSIL.

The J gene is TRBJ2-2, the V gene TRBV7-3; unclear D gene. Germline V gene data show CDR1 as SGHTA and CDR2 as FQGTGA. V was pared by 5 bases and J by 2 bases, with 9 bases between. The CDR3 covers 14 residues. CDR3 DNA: TGTGCCAGCAGCCCCCAACAAAACACCGGGGAGCTGTTTTTT. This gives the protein CASSPQQNTGELFF.

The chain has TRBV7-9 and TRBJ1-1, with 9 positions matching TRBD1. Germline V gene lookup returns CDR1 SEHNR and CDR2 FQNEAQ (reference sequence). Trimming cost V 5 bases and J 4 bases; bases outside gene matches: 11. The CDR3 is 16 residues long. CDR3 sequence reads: CASSLGQGNFGTEAFF. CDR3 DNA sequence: TGTGCCAGCAGCCTGGGACAGGGTAATTTTGGCACTGAAGCTTTCTTT.

The CDR3 bases are TGTGCCAGCAGTTTGCCCTCGGGGAGGTATTCACCCCTCCACTTT. It translates to CASSLPSGRYSPLHF. The genes are TRBV27 and TRBJ1-6, with D unresolved. This CDR3 has 15 residues. Trimming pared 3 bases from V and 8 bases from J, leaving 14 bases between. Per the germline V gene, CDR1 is MNHEY and CDR2 is SMNVEV (reference sequence).

The CDR3 loop reads CASSLVGTGSYEQYF. CDR3 in DNA: TGCGCCAGCAGCTTGGTCGGGACAGGGTCCTACGAGCAGTACTTC. This sequence joins TRBV5-1 and TRBJ2-7; 9 bases map to TRBD1. From germline, CDR1 is SGHRS and CDR2 YFSETQ. The CDR3 is 15 residues long. Trimming at V came to 0 bases and at J to 1 base, leaving 2 bases not matched to a gene.

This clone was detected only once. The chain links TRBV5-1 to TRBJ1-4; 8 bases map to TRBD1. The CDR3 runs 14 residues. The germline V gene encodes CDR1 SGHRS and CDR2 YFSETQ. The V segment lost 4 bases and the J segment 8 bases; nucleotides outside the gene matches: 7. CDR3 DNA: TGCGCCAGCAGCGGTGGACAGGGAGGGGAAAAACTGTTTTTT. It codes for CASSGGQGGEKLFF. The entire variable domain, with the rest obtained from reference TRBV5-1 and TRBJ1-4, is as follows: KAGVTQTPRYLIKTRGQQVTLSCSPISGHRSVSWYQQTPGQGLQFLFEYFSETQRNKGNFPGRFSGRQFSNSRSEMNVSTLELGDSALYLCASSGGQGGEKLFFGSGTQLSVL.

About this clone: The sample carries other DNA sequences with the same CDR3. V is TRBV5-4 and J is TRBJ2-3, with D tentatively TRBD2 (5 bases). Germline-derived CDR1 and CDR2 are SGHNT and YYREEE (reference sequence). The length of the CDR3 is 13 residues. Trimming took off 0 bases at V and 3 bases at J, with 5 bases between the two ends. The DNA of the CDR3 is TGTGCCAGCAGCTTGGCGGGAACAGATACGCAGTATTTT. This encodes CASSLAGTDTQYF.

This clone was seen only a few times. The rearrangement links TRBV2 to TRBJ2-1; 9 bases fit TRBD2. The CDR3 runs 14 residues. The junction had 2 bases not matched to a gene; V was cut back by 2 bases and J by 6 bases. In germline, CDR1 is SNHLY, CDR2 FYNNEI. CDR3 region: CASSESGGRNEQFF. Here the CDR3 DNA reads TGTGCCAGCAGTGAAAGCGGGGGGCGCAATGAGCAGTTCTTC.

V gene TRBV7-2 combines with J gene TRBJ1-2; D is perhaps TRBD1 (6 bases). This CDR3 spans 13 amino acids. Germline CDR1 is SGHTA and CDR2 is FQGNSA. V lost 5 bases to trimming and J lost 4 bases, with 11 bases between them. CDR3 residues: CASSPTGPYGYTF. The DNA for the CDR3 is TGTGCCAGCAGCCCGACAGGACCCTATGGCTACACCTTC.

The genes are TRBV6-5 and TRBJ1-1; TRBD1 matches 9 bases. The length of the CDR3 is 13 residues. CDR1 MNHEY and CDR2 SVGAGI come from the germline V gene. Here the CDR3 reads CALRRTGVTEAFF. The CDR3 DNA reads TGTGCATTACGAAGGACAGGGGTCACTGAAGCTTTCTTT.

The CDR3 reads CASSSPGAGELFF. In DNA form, the CDR3 reads TGTGCCAGCAGTTCGCCGGGGGCCGGGGAGCTGTTTTTT. The J gene is TRBJ2-2, the V gene TRBV7-3; D might be TRBD2 (6 bases). Germline V gene sequence: CDR1 SGHTA, CDR2 FQGTGA. The length of the CDR3 is 13 residues. Trimming took 6 bases from V and 6 from J, leaving 11 bases between them.

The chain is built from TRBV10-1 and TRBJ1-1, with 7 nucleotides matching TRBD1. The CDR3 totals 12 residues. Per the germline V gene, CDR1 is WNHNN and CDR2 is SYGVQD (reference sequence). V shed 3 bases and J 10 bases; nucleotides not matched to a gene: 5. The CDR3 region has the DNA TGCGCCAGCAGTGAAGGGACAGTGGCAGCTTTCTTT. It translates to CASSEGTVAAFF.

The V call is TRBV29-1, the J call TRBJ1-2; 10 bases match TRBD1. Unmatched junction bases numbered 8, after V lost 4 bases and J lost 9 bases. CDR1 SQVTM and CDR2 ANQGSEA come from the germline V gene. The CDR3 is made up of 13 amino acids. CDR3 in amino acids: CSVGGTGEASYTF. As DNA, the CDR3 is TGCAGCGTTGGGGGGACAGGGGAGGCAAGCTACACCTTC.

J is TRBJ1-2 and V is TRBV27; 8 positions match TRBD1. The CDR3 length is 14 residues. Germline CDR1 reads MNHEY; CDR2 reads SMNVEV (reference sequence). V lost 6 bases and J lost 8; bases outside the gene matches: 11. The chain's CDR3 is CASSPRDRGQGYTF. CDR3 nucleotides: TGTGCCAGCAGCCCCCGAGACAGGGGACAAGGCTACACCTTC.